The rows below give T cell receptor beta chains drawn from one sample of a study of CD4+ T cells in melanoma. Libraries were prepared by immunoSEQ multiplex PCR; TCRdb keeps only in-frame clonotypes and omits some of them. The repertoire holds about 9,900 clones, with approximately 61% as singletons. The specimen was cells from a culture (not recorded whether cultured in vitro). These receptors were collected from a human donor with melanoma. Both conserved end residues are part of each CDR3. The order of the fields is D gene, J gene, clone size, V gene, CDR3 DNA, CDR3 protein. D genes are given only for firm matches. Size is stated for part of the rows, as once, few or many counts, or as a class when the clone is expanded.

-	TRBJ1-3	-	TRBV5-8	TGTGCCAGCCGAAAAGTAGGGTTCGGAAACACCATATATTTT	CASRKVGFGNTIYF
TRBD2	TRBJ2-1	-	TRBV7-9	TGTGCCAGCAGCCGACTAGCGGGTGACAATGAGCAGTTCTTC	CASSRLAGDNEQFF
-	TRBJ1-1	-	TRBV13	TGTGCCAGCAGCTTAGAGCTGAACACTGAAGCTTTCTTT	CASSLELNTEAFF
TRBD1	TRBJ2-1	-	TRBV4-1	TGCGCCAGCAGCCAACGAAACAGGGGGGATTACAATGAGCAGTTCTTC	CASSQRNRGDYNEQFF
-	TRBJ1-6	-	TRBV27	TGTGCCAGCAGTTTATCGGGGCCCTATAATTCACCCCTCCACTTT	CASSLSGPYNSPLHF
-	TRBJ1-2	-	TRBV18	TGTGCCAGCGCCCCCCCCGGGAACTCCTATGGCTACACCTTC	CASAPPGNSYGYTF
-	TRBJ2-7	-	TRBV5-1	TGCGCCAGCAGCCCCCTGACGGGTCTCTCCTACGAGCAGTACTTC	CASSPLTGLSYEQYF
-	TRBJ2-3	-	TRBV29-1	TGCAGCGTTGAAGGTTCAAGCCAGACCCTCGGCACAGATACGCAGTATTTT	CSVEGSSQTLGTDTQYF
TRBD1	TRBJ1-5	-	TRBV5-1	TGCGCCAGCAGCTGGGGGACAGGGGATCAGCCCCAGCATTTT	CASSWGTGDQPQHF
-	TRBJ2-7	-	TRBV6-6	TGTGCCAGCAGTTACGGCGGAGGGGGATTCTACGAGCAGTACTTC	CASSYGGGGFYEQYF
-	TRBJ2-5	-	TRBV5-1	TGCGCCAGCAGCTTGGAGGGTCCGACCCAGTACTTC	CASSLEGPTQYF
-	TRBJ2-7	-	TRBV18	TGTGCCAGCTCACGGGGACGGAATTACGAGCAGTACTTC	CASSRGRNYEQYF
TRBD2	TRBJ2-1	once	TRBV6-1	TGTGCCAGCAGTGAAGAGGTAGCGGGGCGGCGATTTAACAATGAGCAGTTCTTC	CASSEEVAGRRFNNEQFF
-	TRBJ2-1	few	TRBV7-3	TGTGCCAGCAGATTAGAAAGTAGCTCCTACAATGAGCAGTTCTTC	CASRLESSSYNEQFF
TRBD1	TRBJ2-7	-	TRBV4-1	TGCGCCAGCAAGCCAAGGACAGGGGGTACCTACGAGCAGTACTTC	CASKPRTGGTYEQYF
TRBD2	TRBJ2-7	-	TRBV5-6	TGTGCCAGCAGCTTGATTGCCGCGGGGGACTACGAGCAGTACTTC	CASSLIAAGDYEQYF
-	TRBJ1-2	-	TRBV19	TGTGCCAGTAGTATACCCGAAAGGGGTGGCGGCTACACCTTC	CASSIPERGGGYTF
-	TRBJ1-2	few	TRBV6-6	TGTGCCAGCAGTCCCTCAGGACTCTATGGCTACACCTTC	CASSPSGLYGYTF
TRBD1	TRBJ2-3	-	TRBV7-8	TGTGCCAGCAGCCCAAGGGGGCGGGCGTCAGATACGCAGTATTTT	CASSPRGRASDTQYF
-	TRBJ1-6	once	TRBV6-5	TGTGCCAGCAGTTACGGGGGAGGGGATTCACCCCTCCACTTT	CASSYGGGDSPLHF
-	TRBJ1-4	-	TRBV4-1	TGCGCCAGCAGCCAAGCCGGGCAAAAACTGTTTTTT	CASSQAGQKLFF
TRBD1	TRBJ2-5	-	TRBV11-2	TGTGCCAGCAGCTTAGCGGGACAGTATCAAGAGACCCAGTACTTC	CASSLAGQYQETQYF
-	TRBJ2-2	-	TRBV4-1	TGCGCCAGCAGCCAAGCCCTTCAGAACACCGGGGAGCTGTTTTTT	CASSQALQNTGELFF
-	TRBJ1-5	-	TRBV2	TGTGCCAGCCGCGCGGGGGGGGGAACTCAGCCCCAGCATTTT	CASRAGGGTQPQHF
-	TRBJ1-1	-	TRBV14	TGTGCCAGCAGCCTACCAGGGATGAACACTGAAGCTTTCTTT	CASSLPGMNTEAFF
-	TRBJ1-1	-	TRBV7-2	TGTGCCAGCAGCCCTGGGGCAGCTCCTGGGACTTTCTTT	CASSPGAAPGTFF
TRBD1	TRBJ1-1	few	TRBV6-4	TGTGCCAGCACTCGGACAGGGAGAGTGGAAACTGAAGCTTTCTTT	CASTRTGRVETEAFF
-	TRBJ1-2	-	TRBV5-5	TGTGCCAGCAACCTGGGGGGTCGGTATGGCTACACCTTC	CASNLGGRYGYTF
TRBD2	TRBJ2-3	few	TRBV18	TGTGCCAGCTCACCAGCGGGACTAGCGAGGACAGATACGCAGTATTTT	CASSPAGLARTDTQYF
-	TRBJ1-1	once	TRBV5-1	TGCGCCAGCAGCTGGAGTGGGGCTCACACTGAAGCTTTCTTT	CASSWSGAHTEAFF
TRBD1	TRBJ1-5	-	TRBV5-6	TGTGCCAGCAGCCGTCGACAGGGCGTGAGCAATCAGCCCCAGCATTTT	CASSRRQGVSNQPQHF
-	TRBJ1-6	-	TRBV7-8	TGTGCCAGCAGCTTAGGGGGCGCCCGTAATTCACCCCTCCACTTT	CASSLGGARNSPLHF
TRBD2	TRBJ2-5	-	TRBV30	TGTGCCTGGAGTAGGTCTAGCGGGTTGCAAGAGACCCAGTACTTC	CAWSRSSGLQETQYF
-	TRBJ1-3	-	TRBV4-1	TGCGCCAGCAGCCAACAAGAGGGCCTTGGAAACACCATATATTTT	CASSQQEGLGNTIYF
-	TRBJ2-3	-	TRBV9	TGTGCCAGCAGCGTAGTCACGACTAGCACAGATACGCAGTATTTT	CASSVVTTSTDTQYF
-	TRBJ1-1	few	TRBV7-9	TGTGCCAGCGTACAGAAATTGAACACTGAAGCTTTCTTT	CASVQKLNTEAFF